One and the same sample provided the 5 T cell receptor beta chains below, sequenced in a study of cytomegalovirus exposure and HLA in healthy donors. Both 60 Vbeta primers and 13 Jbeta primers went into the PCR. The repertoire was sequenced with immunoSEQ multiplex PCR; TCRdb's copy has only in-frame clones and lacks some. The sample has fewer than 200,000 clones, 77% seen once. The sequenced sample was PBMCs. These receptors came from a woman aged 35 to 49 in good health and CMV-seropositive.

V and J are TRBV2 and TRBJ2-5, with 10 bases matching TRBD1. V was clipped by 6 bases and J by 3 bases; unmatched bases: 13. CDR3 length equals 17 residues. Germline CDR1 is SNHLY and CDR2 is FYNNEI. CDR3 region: CASRGILPGQGKETQYF. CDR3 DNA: TGTGCCAGCAGGGGGATTCTACCGGGACAGGGGAAAGAGACCCAGTACTTC.

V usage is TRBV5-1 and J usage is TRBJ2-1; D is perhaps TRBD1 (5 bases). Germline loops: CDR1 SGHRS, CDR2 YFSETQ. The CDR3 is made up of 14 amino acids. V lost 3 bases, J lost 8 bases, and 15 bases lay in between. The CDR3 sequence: CASSSLWGRDEQFF. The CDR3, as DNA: TGCGCCAGCAGCTCCTTATGGGGCAGGGATGAGCAGTTCTTC.

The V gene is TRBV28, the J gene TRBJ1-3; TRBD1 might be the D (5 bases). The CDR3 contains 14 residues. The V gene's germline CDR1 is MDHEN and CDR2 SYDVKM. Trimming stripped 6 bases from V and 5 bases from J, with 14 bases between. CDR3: CASSPSRGRNTIYF. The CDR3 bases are TGTGCCAGCAGCCCCTCCCGGGGGAGAAACACCATATATTTT.

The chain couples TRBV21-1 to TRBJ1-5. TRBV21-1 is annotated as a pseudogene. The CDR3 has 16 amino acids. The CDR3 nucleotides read TGTGCCAGCAGCAAACCCGAGGGTGGGAGCAATCAGCCCCAGCATTTT. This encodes CASSKPEGGSNQPQHF.

CDR3 residues: CASSLSGQGASYGYTF. CDR3 nucleotide sequence: TGTGCCAGCAGTTTATCAGGACAGGGCGCTTCCTATGGCTACACCTTC. The rearrangement joins TRBV27 to TRBJ1-2, with TRBD1 matching 8 bases. CDR3 length: 16 amino acids. J gave up 4 bases and V 0 bases, and 7 bases lay outside the gene matches. The germline CDR1 and CDR2 sequences are MNHEY and SMNVEV (reference sequence).